Reported below is one T cell receptor (beta chain). Its antigen remains unidentified. A read error may be the cause here, since a much bigger clone is one base away. Template switching (which added a universal primer site) was used, and cDNA carried unique molecular identifiers. TCRdb reanalysed the 5' RACE reads using MiXCR and keeps one entry per CDR3 protein. This sample has some 660,000 distinct CDR3 sequences; 8.6% occur once, and the top ten carry about 0.98%. The source of the sample is a study of identical twins. General study findings and limits: Where out-of-frame alpha sequences were twin-shared, they showed excess low generation probability. Abundant cord blood beta clonotypes carried fewer insertions; memory repertoires showed none.

With 6 bases removed from V and 0 bases from J, the gap between germline ends came to 9 bases. CDR3 length: 14 amino acids. The V gene's germline CDR1 is MNHEY and CDR2 SMNVEV (reference sequence). This sample also belongs to another study, concerning yellow fever vaccine responses in identical twins.

This chain connects TRBV27 to TRBJ2-1; D is possibly TRBD1 (6 bases). The source is a woman under 30 in good health. The sequenced material came from PBMCs. The CDR3 spells CASSDRSSYNEQFF. The CDR3 nucleotides read TGTGCCAGCAGCGACAGGAGCTCCTACAATGAGCAGTTCTTC.